This T cell receptor beta chain was documented in a study of cytomegalovirus exposure and HLA in healthy donors. For the study at large: Researchers found that just over 80% of under 450 genotyped donors fell within the Caucasian-associated ancestry cluster. Notes on the study in general: Most TCRs appeared rarely, but some public TCRs recurred in many donors. One variant, a missense change in DCLRE1C, was linked in a later analysis to TCR beta V- and J-gene trimming. Being productive about 90% or about 30% of the time was typical of most TCR beta V segments in an earlier analysis.

The PCR was carried out with 60 Vbeta primers and 13 Jbeta primers. The repertoire was sequenced with immunoSEQ multiplex PCR; TCRdb's copy has only in-frame clones and lacks some. The sample has 170,000 or so clones; approximately 84% are singletons. V was cut by 2 bases and J by 4 bases, with 14 bases left in between. The germline V gene encodes CDR1 MDHEN and CDR2 SYDVKM. This CDR3 is 15 amino acids long. The sample holds a few counts of this clone. Its cognate antigen is unknown. This clonotype was obtained from a man between 18 and 29 years old in good health and CMV-seronegative. The sample consisted of PBMCs. The J gene is TRBJ2-5, the V gene TRBV28; possibly TRBD2 for D (7 bases). The CDR3 coding sequence is TGTGCCAGCAGTTTAGCGGGGGCGAGGGCAGAGACCCAGTACTTC. Translation: CASSLAGARAETQYF.